This T cell receptor beta chain was captured by sequencing in a study of CD8 T cells in ankylosing spondylitis (dated by TCRdb to the late 2010s). For the wider study: The study profiled T cell receptor beta repertoires in healthy donors and ankylosing spondylitis patients to find disease-linked TCR variants. Peripheral blood was sampled, and synovial fluid was also collected from ankylosing spondylitis patients. The whole study cohort included 108 healthy donors and roughly 24 ankylosing spondylitis patients. General findings and caveats noted by the study authors: Blood from ankylosing spondylitis patients appeared to be characterized by a TCR beta motif composed of about 8 highly homologous amino acid variants. Some motif variants had previously been reported in the synovial fluid and blood of reactive arthritis patients, which suggests shared mechanisms of disease initiation. In peripheral blood, the disease-linked clones were found at relatively low frequencies and had a CD8+ phenotype. According to the report, matched synovial fluid samples from ankylosing spondylitis patients were significantly enriched for the disease-linked clones.

To note about this clonotype: Its cognate antigen has yet to be identified. Base qualities are not provided; no much larger clone lies one nucleotide away.

The germline V gene gives CDR1 as SGHVS and CDR2 as FQNEAQ. Trimming accounts for 1 base at V and 2 bases at J, while the number of junction bases matched to no gene is 5. The CDR3 spans 15 residues, from the cysteine through the phenylalanine. This entry keeps only the CDR3 DNA: 45 bases, framed from base 1. Sequencing relied on an Illumina HiSeq 2500. Quantitative 5'-RACE with molecular barcodes was used to prepare TCR beta libraries. As for the authors' bioinformatics: To identify disease-linked TCR variants, a new computational method was used, one built on a probabilistic model of VDJ rearrangement. The public reads were reprocessed in TCRdb via fastp at Q25 and MiXCR, keeping in-frame beta chains. Rows with a matching CDR3 protein are joined into one entry that keeps the most common DNA and genes. Clone size and V and J calls follow TCRdb, not the original study. Across this sample there are 230,000 or so distinct CDR3 sequences, with more than 15% seen only once. The biggest ten clones account for about a third of the sample.

Recombination linked TRBV7-8 to TRBJ2-7, with 7 bases aligning to TRBD2. The receptor was isolated from a male donor with ankylosing spondylitis or in good health (not recorded which). The sample consisted of blood, either unsorted or a sorted T cell fraction (not recorded which). The CDR3 is CASSLVLAAPYEQYF. The nucleotide sequence is given as TGTGCCAGCAGCTTAGTTCTAGCGGCCCCCTACGAGCAGTACTTC. Extended through the reference TRBV7-8 and TRBJ2-7 proteins, this CDR3 yields the full variable domain: GAGVSQSPRYKVAKRGQDVALRCDPISGHVSLFWYQQALGQGPEFLTYFQNEAQLDKSGLPSDRFFAERPEGSVSTLKIQRTQQEDSAVYLCASSLVLAAPYEQYFGPGTRLTVT.